Reported below is one TCR beta chain. Its antigen remains undetermined. Base qualities are missing; no much larger clone stands one base away. Peripheral blood CD8+ and CD4+ T cells from healthy donors, Susac syndrome patients and multiple sclerosis patients were profiled by high-throughput TCR beta sequencing. The multiple sclerosis controls were treatment-naive patients whose relapsing-remitting disease, either stable or active, fulfilled the revised McDonald criteria. Bulk CD8+ and CD4+ T cells were purified by magnetic negative isolation, whereas CD8+ TEMRA cells were enriched by FACS. Blood was drawn into EDTA tubes, processed within 24 hours, and PBMCs were isolated by density gradient centrifugation. PBMCs destined for TCR sequencing were cryopreserved in liquid nitrogen and later thawed in a 37 °C water bath. The sorted or isolated CD4+, CD8+ and CD8+ TEMRA cells had a purity of 90% or higher.

This sample was taken from a study of CD8 T cells in Susac syndrome (dated by TCRdb to between 2018 and 2020). For context, the study as a whole: Repertoire sequencing was used to test whether CD8+ T cell activation and differentiation in Susac syndrome was antigen driven. The study compared CD8+ T cell repertoire clonality among 12 healthy donors, around 14 Susac syndrome patients and about 16 multiple sclerosis patients. Summary of the overall study and its limitations: The TCR sequencing and HLA analysis was acknowledged to have included a relatively small number of individuals.

V is shortened by 5 bases, J by 7 bases, and the region joining them spans 18 bases. The germline V gene provides CDR1 MDHEN and CDR2 SYDVKM. The CDR3 numbers 14 residues from cysteine through phenylalanine. The kept DNA is CDR3 alone, 42 bases in frame from the first base. RNA was extracted using the RNeasy kit, and about 0.5 to 1 microgram was reverse transcribed with random hexamers. The immunoSEQ multiplex PCR assay, covering 54 Vbeta and 13 Jbeta segments, was used to amplify TCR beta CDR3 regions. To correct PCR amplification bias, a synthetic template baseline was used for both primer optimization and computational correction. As for the authors' bioinformatics: Reads were annotated to V, D and J genes per IMGT and analyzed with immunoSEQ Analyzer, keeping only productive sequences. Clonality was computed as one minus Shannon entropy normalized by log2 of the number of productive unique sequences. For each patient and control, public and private clones were evaluated among the 100 most prevalent clones. A clone was defined as Susac-specific if it was absent from the healthy and MS cohorts, from 950 to 1,300 published viral clones and from other ImmuneACCESS disease sequences. TCRdb redid the processing of the public reads, applying fastp at Q25 and MiXCR, and retained in-frame beta chains. One record per CDR3 amino acid sequence lists the most common genes and DNA. TCRdb assigned the V and J calls; the authors' analysis was not used. The sample yields about 180,000 distinct CDR3 sequences; about 95% were counted once. Less than 0.2% of the sample is in the top ten clones.

Sequencing used CD8+ T cells from PBMCs. This sequence was found in a human donor with multiple sclerosis. The rearranged chain carries TRBV28 and TRBJ2-7; 5 matching bases give a weak D call of TRBD2. Here is the DNA: TGTGCCAGCAGTATTAGGACGGGGAGTAGTGAGCAGTACTTC. This gives the protein CASSIRTGSSEQYF.